These 9 T cell receptor beta chains originate from one sample sequenced in a study of chemoradiotherapy in HPV16-positive cancers. The repertoire was sequenced with immunoSEQ multiplex PCR; TCRdb's copy has only in-frame clones and lacks some. The table has approximately 17,000 clones, around nine tenths seen once; the top ten hold 2% to 2.5%. The specimen was blood, collected from a patient who underwent chemoradiotherapy. Every receptor here comes from a human donor with HPV-associated anogenital cancer.

V is TRBV5-4 and J is TRBJ1-2; D possibly corresponds to TRBD1 (6 bases). The CDR3 contains 15 residues. The V gene's germline CDR1 is SGHNT and CDR2 YYREEE (reference sequence). V was cut by 2 bases and J by 3 bases, with 14 bases left in between. The CDR3 is CASSFLQGMDYGYTF. CDR3 coding DNA: TGTGCCAGCAGCTTCCTACAGGGAATGGACTATGGCTACACCTTC.

The rearrangement joins TRBV28 to TRBJ2-1; D is possibly TRBD1 or TRBD2 (5 bases each). Germline assignment: CDR1 MDHEN and CDR2 SYDVKM. CDR3 length: 17 residues. V shed 2 bases and J shed 7 bases, with 21 bases lying between them. DNA for the CDR3: TGTGCCAGCAGTTTACTCCTTCCCTCCGAGGGGAGAAATGAGCAGTTCTTC. Its protein product is CASSLLLPSEGRNEQFF.

V is TRBV25-1 and J is TRBJ1-2; a weak D match, TRBD1 (6 bases). The CDR3 is 15 amino acids. CDR1 and CDR2 (germline): MGHDK, SYGVNS. V was shortened by 2 bases and J by 5 bases, with 15 bases between the two germline ends. CDR3 region: CASSELQGASYGYTF. The CDR3, as DNA: TGTGCCAGCAGTGAACTACAGGGAGCAAGTTATGGCTACACCTTC.

The rearrangement uses TRBV19 and TRBJ1-1; 11 nucleotides align to TRBD1. The germline V gene encodes CDR1 LNHDA and CDR2 SQIVND (reference sequence). The CDR3 sequence is 16 residues long. The J segment lost 0 bases and the V segment lost 6 bases, leaving 6 bases of the junction unmatched. For the CDR3, the DNA is TGTGCCAGTAGGGACAGGGGGCCTTCCATGAACACTGAAGCTTTCTTT. As protein: CASRDRGPSMNTEAFF.

This chain uses TRBV5-1 with TRBJ2-1; TRBD2 matches 11 bases. The CDR3 runs 15 residues. J was trimmed by 4 bases and V by 4 bases; bases with no gene match: 4. Germline V gives CDR1 SGHRS, CDR2 YFSETQ. The CDR3: CASSTTSGSYNEQFF. CDR3 bases: TGCGCCAGCAGCACTACTAGCGGGAGTTACAATGAGCAGTTCTTC.

V and J are TRBV12-5 and TRBJ1-1, with D perhaps matching TRBD1 (6 bases). CDR1 is LGHNT, CDR2 FRNRAP, per germline. Trimming removed 2 bases from V and 7 bases from J, with 8 bases in between. This CDR3 region has 12 residues. This CDR3 is CASGLTDSEAFF. The CDR3 region has the DNA TGTGCTAGTGGTTTGACGGACAGTGAAGCTTTCTTT.

This rearrangement joins TRBV6-4 to TRBJ2-3; TRBD2 matches 10 bases. Germline CDR1 is MRHNA and CDR2 is SNTAGT. The CDR3 loop spans 17 amino acids. V trimming: 10 bases; J trimming: 2 bases; junction bases outside the gene matches: 15. The CDR3, as DNA: TGTGCCACGTGCGGTGGAGCGGGAGGGGGTGTCACAGATACGCAGTATTTT. This translates into CATCGGAGGGVTDTQYF.

The rearrangement joins TRBV19 to TRBJ1-1; D is perhaps TRBD1 (5 bases). The CDR3 loop spans 15 amino acids. V lost 5 bases and J lost 0, with 13 bases in between. The germline V gene has CDR1 LNHDA and CDR2 SQIVND (reference sequence). The CDR3 coding sequence is TGTGCCAGTAGTCCACCAGGGCTCATGAACACTGAAGCTTTCTTT. This sequence encodes CASSPPGLMNTEAFF.

For the CDR3, the DNA is TGCGCCAGCAGCCAAGAGATAACTAGCGGGGGCCCGAGGGATACGCAGTATTTT. It encodes CASSQEITSGGPRDTQYF. The chain is built from TRBV4-1 and TRBJ2-3, with 11 bases identical to TRBD2. CDR1 and CDR2 (germline): MGHRA, YSYEKL. This CDR3 spans 18 amino acids. Unmatched junction bases numbered 11, after V lost 0 bases and J lost 6 bases.